The present entry profiles one T cell receptor beta chain with its context. The data stem from a study of blood T cell repertoires in COVID-19. Study in general: The origin of the acute and convalescent COVID-19 samples was the United States, Italy and Spain. T cells, B-cell-depleted T cells, or PBMCs supplied cDNA or gDNA.

Authors' processing steps: The authors estimated nucleated cell counts from reference gene primer amplification. Here immunoSEQ multiplex PCR was the method, and the copy in TCRdb shows in-frame clones only, minus some. V, J and clone size were drawn from that table, and D and trimming were deduced from the DNA. Among about 200,000 clones listed, 70% to 90% were seen once. The material sequenced was peripheral blood. The clonotype comes from a woman over 75 with acute or convalescent COVID-19.

CDR3 sequence: CASSLVLVAGLYNEQFF. The CDR3 DNA follows: TGTGCCAGCAGTTTAGTTCTTGTAGCGGGTCTATACAATGAGCAGTTCTTC. This chain connects TRBV27 to TRBJ2-1, with 7 bases lining up with TRBD2. With 2 bases clipped from V and 4 bases from J, the junction kept 11 bases outside the gene matches. The length of the CDR3 is 17 residues. Germline CDR1 and CDR2: MNHEY and SMNVEV (reference sequence).